This section outlines one T cell receptor beta chain sequence together with its context. These data belong to a study of control samples from healthy donors and cancer patients. Data came from immunoSEQ multiplex PCR; TCRdb stores just in-frame clones and leaves some out. This sample yields more than 95,000 clones, of which about 92% are seen a single time; around 8.5% belongs to the top ten. The CDR3 length is 13 residues. Germline CDR1 is MNHEY and CDR2 is SVGAGI. The V and J ends lost 6 bases and 0 bases respectively, with 6 bases between them. Source material: blood. The V call is TRBV6-5, the J call TRBJ1-3; D may be TRBD1 (6 bases). The TCR was taken from a man in his late teens or twenties in good health. The CDR3 spells CASRQGSGNTIYF. The DNA of the CDR3 is TGTGCCAGCAGACAGGGCTCTGGAAACACCATATATTTT.